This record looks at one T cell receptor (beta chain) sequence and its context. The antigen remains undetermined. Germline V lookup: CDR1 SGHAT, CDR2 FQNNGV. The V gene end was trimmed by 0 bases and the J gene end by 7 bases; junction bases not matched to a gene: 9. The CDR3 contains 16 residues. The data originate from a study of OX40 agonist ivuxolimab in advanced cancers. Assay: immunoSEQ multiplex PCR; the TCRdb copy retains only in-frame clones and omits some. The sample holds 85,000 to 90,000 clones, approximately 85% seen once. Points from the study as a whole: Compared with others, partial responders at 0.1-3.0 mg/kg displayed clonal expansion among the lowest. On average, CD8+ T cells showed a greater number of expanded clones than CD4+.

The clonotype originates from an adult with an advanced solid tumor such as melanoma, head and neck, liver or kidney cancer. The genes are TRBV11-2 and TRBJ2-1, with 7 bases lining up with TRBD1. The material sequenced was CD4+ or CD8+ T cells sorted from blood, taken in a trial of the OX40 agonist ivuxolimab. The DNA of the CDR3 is TGTGCCAGCAGCTTAGAGATGGTCGGCAGGGGGAATGAGCAGTTCTTC. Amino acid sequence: CASSLEMVGRGNEQFF. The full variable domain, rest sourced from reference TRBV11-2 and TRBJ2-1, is EAGVAQSPRYKIIEKRQSVAFWCNPISGHATLYWYQQILGQGPKLLIQFQNNGVVDDSQLPKDRFSAERLKGVDSTLKIQPAKLEDSAVYLCASSLEMVGRGNEQFFGPGTRLTVL.